Listed below are T cell receptor beta chains from one sample, sequenced in a study of blood T cell repertoires in COVID-19. The repertoire was sequenced with immunoSEQ multiplex PCR; TCRdb's copy has only in-frame clones and lacks some. The data show around 300,000 clones, with 70% to 90% seen just once and about 3% held by the top ten. Sequenced input: peripheral blood. These receptors originate from a woman in her 30s with active or convalescent COVID-19. Both conserved end residues are part of each CDR3. D genes are given only for firm matches. Clone size appears in some rows only: once, few, many, or a class for an expanded clone.

D: .
size: once
J: TRBJ2-2
V: TRBV7-3
DNA: TGTGCCAGCAGCTTAAGAGGGGGCACCGGGGAGCTGTTTTTT
CDR3: CASSLRGGTGELFF

D: .
size: .
J: TRBJ2-1
V: TRBV9
DNA: TGTGCCAGCAGCGTAGAGGCCGCACTAGTCTCCCCCGAGCAGTTCTTC
CDR3: CASSVEAALVSPEQFF

D: TRBD1
size: .
J: TRBJ1-3
V: TRBV28
DNA: TGTGCCAGCAGTTTAGGGACAGGGGGCGCTGGAAACACCATATATTTT
CDR3: CASSLGTGGAGNTIYF

D: .
size: .
J: TRBJ1-3
V: TRBV7-9
DNA: TGTGCCAGCAGCTTAGGCGGTCGAAGCTCTGGAAACACCATATATTTT
CDR3: CASSLGGRSSGNTIYF

D: .
size: .
J: TRBJ1-1
V: TRBV29-1
DNA: TGCAGCGTTTTCTTAGTGGGCGCTGAAGCTTTCTTT
CDR3: CSVFLVGAEAFF

D: TRBD2
size: .
J: TRBJ2-3
V: TRBV30
DNA: TGTGCCTGGAGGGCTAGCGGGGGGGTCACAGATACGCAGTATTTT
CDR3: CAWRASGGVTDTQYF

D: TRBD1
size: .
J: TRBJ1-2
V: TRBV27
DNA: TGTGCCAGCAGTTTCTCGGGACAGGGAGGGTGGTATGGCTACACCTTC
CDR3: CASSFSGQGGWYGYTF

D: .
size: .
J: TRBJ2-7
V: TRBV14
DNA: TGTGCCAGCAGCCAAGCGCGCGAGCAGTACTTC
CDR3: CASSQAREQYF

D: .
size: .
J: TRBJ1-3
V: TRBV18
DNA: TGTGCCAGCTCCCCTCGGCAGGGGATGGACACCATATATTTT
CDR3: CASSPRQGMDTIYF

D: .
size: few
J: TRBJ2-6
V: TRBV19
DNA: TGTGCCAGTAGTGCACGCAGGGGAATTGACTCTGGGGCCAACGTCCTGACTTTC
CDR3: CASSARRGIDSGANVLTF

D: .
size: .
J: TRBJ1-1
V: TRBV5-6
DNA: TGTGCCAGCAGCCCGGAGGGGGGGAGGATGAACACTGAAGCTTTCTTT
CDR3: CASSPEGGRMNTEAFF

D: TRBD2
size: .
J: TRBJ2-5
V: TRBV19
DNA: TGTGCCAGTAGTCCGCCGGGCGGGGGAAAAGAGACCCAGTACTTC
CDR3: CASSPPGGGKETQYF

D: TRBD1
size: .
J: TRBJ1-1
V: TRBV7-9
DNA: TGTGCCAGCAGCACAGGGGGCGCGGGTGAAGCTTTCTTT
CDR3: CASSTGGAGEAFF

D: TRBD2
size: .
J: TRBJ2-7
V: TRBV7-2
DNA: TGTGCCAGCCTGACGGGTCTAGCGGGGGCCAAAAACTACGAGCAGTACTTC
CDR3: CASLTGLAGAKNYEQYF

D: .
size: once
J: TRBJ2-5
V: TRBV19
DNA: TGTGCCAGTAGTATTGGGGGCTTAGAGACCCAGTACTTC
CDR3: CASSIGGLETQYF

D: .
size: .
J: TRBJ2-7
V: TRBV28
DNA: TGTGCCAGCAGTTTGAACCGCGAAGAGCAGTACTTC
CDR3: CASSLNREEQYF

D: .
size: few
J: TRBJ2-5
V: TRBV7-3
DNA: TGTGCCAGCAGTCCATCCGGTGCCCCTTCGGGGACCCAGTACTTC
CDR3: CASSPSGAPSGTQYF

D: TRBD2
size: .
J: TRBJ2-7
V: TRBV9
DNA: TGTGCCAGCAGCGTAGCTAGCGGGGGGATCGACGAGCAGTACTTC
CDR3: CASSVASGGIDEQYF

D: TRBD2
size: .
J: TRBJ2-1
V: TRBV30
DNA: TGTGCTCTCAGTAGCGGGGGGGTCAATGAGCAGTTCTTC
CDR3: CALSSGGVNEQFF

D: TRBD1
size: .
J: TRBJ2-1
V: TRBV7-2
DNA: TGTGCCAGCAGCTTAGGACAGGGGCCCTCCAATGAGCAGTTCTTC
CDR3: CASSLGQGPSNEQFF

D: TRBD2
size: .
J: TRBJ2-3
V: TRBV7-8
DNA: TGTGCCGGCGGAGCGGGGGGGAGCACAGATACGCAGTATTTT
CDR3: CAGGAGGSTDTQYF

D: TRBD1
size: .
J: TRBJ1-2
V: TRBV5-4
DNA: TGTGCCAGCAGCTGGGACAGGGGGGTTAACTATGGCTACACCTTC
CDR3: CASSWDRGVNYGYTF

D: .
size: .
J: TRBJ1-5
V: TRBV5-6
DNA: TGTGCCAGCAGCTCCTCACAGGGAGCTGGCAATCAGCCCCAGCATTTT
CDR3: CASSSSQGAGNQPQHF

D: .
size: .
J: TRBJ2-5
V: TRBV20-1
DNA: TGCAGTGCTAGACAGACTAGAGACTTC
CDR3: CSARQTRDF

D: .
size: .
J: TRBJ2-7
V: TRBV7-9
DNA: TGTGCCAGCACCAGAGAAACGGGTGAGCGCTACGAGCAGTACTTC
CDR3: CASTRETGERYEQYF

D: TRBD1
size: .
J: TRBJ1-4
V: TRBV6-2/TRBV6-3
DNA: TGTGCCAGCAGCCCCCCGGGACAGATTGCAACTAATGAAAAACTGTTTTTT
CDR3: CASSPPGQIATNEKLFF

D: .
size: .
J: TRBJ2-2
V: TRBV28
DNA: TGTGCCAGCAGTTTTCTAGCTGGGACCGGGGAGCTGTTTTTT
CDR3: CASSFLAGTGELFF

D: .
size: .
J: TRBJ2-7
V: TRBV20-1
DNA: TGCAGTGCTCCCACTGGTCGCGAGCAGTACTTC
CDR3: CSAPTGREQYF

D: .
size: .
J: TRBJ1-1
V: TRBV19
DNA: TGTGCCAGTACCCTGGGTAGCAGCAACACTGAAGCTTTCTTT
CDR3: CASTLGSSNTEAFF

D: TRBD2
size: .
J: TRBJ2-1
V: TRBV9
DNA: TGTGCCAGCAGCGCACTAGCGGGGGGGCCTAACAATGAGCAGTTCTTC
CDR3: CASSALAGGPNNEQFF

D: .
size: .
J: TRBJ1-2
V: TRBV6-6
DNA: TGTGCCACCGAGAGGGAGGGCGGGGACTATGGCTACACCTTC
CDR3: CATEREGGDYGYTF

D: TRBD1
size: .
J: TRBJ1-1
V: TRBV5-8
DNA: TGTGCCAGCAACCCCCGACAGGGGAACGCAGTGAATGCTTTCTTT
CDR3: CASNPRQGNAVNAFF

D: .
size: .
J: TRBJ1-5
V: TRBV6-5
DNA: TGTGCCAGCAGCACATCATTAGGGGGCAATCAGCCCCAGCATTTT
CDR3: CASSTSLGGNQPQHF

D: .
size: .
J: TRBJ1-2
V: TRBV20-1
DNA: TGCAGTGCCCAGACAGGTTTTGGCTACACCTTC
CDR3: CSAQTGFGYTF

D: .
size: .
J: TRBJ1-2
V: TRBV28
DNA: TGTGCCAGCAGTATTCAGGGCCGCTATGGCTACACCTTC
CDR3: CASSIQGRYGYTF

D: .
size: .
J: TRBJ1-1
V: TRBV6-6
DNA: TGTGCCAGCAAAGGGGCTCCGGAGGAAGCTTTCTTT
CDR3: CASKGAPEEAFF

D: .
size: .
J: TRBJ1-2
V: TRBV5-6
DNA: TGTGCCAGCAGCTTGAGAGGCAGGGGCTATGGCTACACCTTC
CDR3: CASSLRGRGYGYTF

D: .
size: .
J: TRBJ2-3
V: TRBV7-6
DNA: TGTGCCAGCAGCTTGGGACTGGGGGAGACAGATACGCAGTATTTT
CDR3: CASSLGLGETDTQYF

D: .
size: few
J: TRBJ1-6
V: TRBV12-3/TRBV12-4
DNA: TGTGCCAGCAGTTTAAAGGAGGATTCACCCCTCCACTTT
CDR3: CASSLKEDSPLHF

D: .
size: .
J: TRBJ1-2
V: TRBV7-9
DNA: TGTGCCAGCAGCCCCAGACAGGCAAATGGCTACACCTTC
CDR3: CASSPRQANGYTF

D: .
size: .
J: TRBJ1-2
V: TRBV5-8
DNA: TGTGCCAGCAGCTTGGGCAGGTTAGCTAACTATGGCTACACCTTC
CDR3: CASSLGRLANYGYTF

D: TRBD2
size: .
J: TRBJ2-5
V: TRBV7-8
DNA: TGTGCCAGCAGCTTTCGACTAGCGGGGGGTCAAGAGACCCAGTACTTC
CDR3: CASSFRLAGGQETQYF

D: TRBD1
size: .
J: TRBJ2-3
V: TRBV3-1/TRBV3-2
DNA: TGTGCCAGCAGCCCTTTCAGGGGGCCTCACACAGATACGCAGTATTTT
CDR3: CASSPFRGPHTDTQYF

D: .
size: .
J: TRBJ1-6
V: TRBV28
DNA: TGTGCCAGCACCCCTCCGGGCCAGGAGGATTCACCCCTCCACTTT
CDR3: CASTPPGQEDSPLHF

D: TRBD1
size: .
J: TRBJ1-2
V: TRBV9
DNA: TGTGCCAGCAGCCCTCGGACAGGGGTGTATGGCTACACCTTC
CDR3: CASSPRTGVYGYTF

D: .
size: .
J: TRBJ1-4
V: TRBV6-5
DNA: TGTGCCATTACCAAACCGGGACAAGAAAAACTGTTTTTT
CDR3: CAITKPGQEKLFF

D: TRBD1
size: .
J: TRBJ2-7
V: TRBV19
DNA: TGTGCCAGTAGTGACAGGGGAAACTACGAGCAGTACTTC
CDR3: CASSDRGNYEQYF

D: .
size: .
J: TRBJ2-7
V: TRBV7-7
DNA: TGTGCTAGCAGCCCGATACAGGGAGGGGACGAGCAGTACTTC
CDR3: CASSPIQGGDEQYF

D: .
size: .
J: TRBJ1-4
V: TRBV4-2
DNA: TGTGCCAGCAGCCAAGAGGCTGCTAATGAAAAACTGTTTTTT
CDR3: CASSQEAANEKLFF

D: TRBD2
size: .
J: TRBJ2-7
V: TRBV7-2
DNA: TGTGCCAGCAGCTCAGGACTAGCGGGGGGGGTCTACGAGCAGTACTTC
CDR3: CASSSGLAGGVYEQYF

D: TRBD2
size: .
J: TRBJ2-5
V: TRBV5-1
DNA: TGCGCCAGCAGCCCCATTTTGGGAGGGGAGACCCAGTACTTC
CDR3: CASSPILGGETQYF

D: TRBD1
size: .
J: TRBJ1-5
V: TRBV19
DNA: TGTGCCAGTAGTAGCAAACAGGGGGCGGTGGACCAGCCCCAGCATTTT
CDR3: CASSSKQGAVDQPQHF

D: .
size: .
J: TRBJ1-4
V: TRBV5-1
DNA: TGCGCCAGCAGCACGCCGGGACTGGGCGATGAAAAACTGTTTTTT
CDR3: CASSTPGLGDEKLFF

D: .
size: .
J: TRBJ1-2
V: TRBV19
DNA: TGTGCCAGTACCCCAGGGACACCCTATGGCTACACCTTC
CDR3: CASTPGTPYGYTF

D: .
size: .
J: TRBJ1-1
V: TRBV4-3
DNA: TGCGCCAGCAGCCAAGATCACGGGCAGGGAAAAGCTTTCTTT
CDR3: CASSQDHGQGKAFF

D: .
size: once
J: TRBJ2-4
V: TRBV2
DNA: TGTGCCAGCAGTGAAAGGGGGAGTTGGGCAAACATTCAGTACTTC
CDR3: CASSERGSWANIQYF

D: .
size: .
J: TRBJ2-3
V: TRBV7-2
DNA: TGTGCCAGCAGCCCTGGGGCAATGAGCACAGATGCGCAGTATTTT
CDR3: CASSPGAMSTDAQYF